Following are 19 T cell receptor beta chains from one sample sequenced in a study of identical twins. TCRdb re-derived calls from the 5' RACE reads in MiXCR, one entry per CDR3 protein. This table holds 640,000 or so distinct CDR3 sequences, around 6.1% found once. Source material: naive T cells sorted from blood. These receptors all stem from a man in his late teens or twenties in good health.

This clonotype was seen ten or more times. J is TRBJ1-1 and V is TRBV12-3 or TRBV12-4; no firm D call. This CDR3 is 12 amino acids long. Trimming removed 2 bases at V and 8 bases at J, with 9 bases between. In nucleotides, the CDR3 is TGTGCCAGCAGTTTATGGCCCCGAGAAGCTTTCTTT. Residues: CASSLWPREAFF.

The genes are TRBV5-6 and TRBJ1-5; 9 nucleotides match TRBD1. CDR3 size: 16 residues. Unmatched junction bases numbered 7, after V lost 0 bases and J lost 6 bases. Germline lookup yields CDR1 SGHDT and CDR2 YYEEEE. The CDR3, as DNA: TGTGCCAGCAGCTTGGCGTCGGGACAGGGATTTCAGCCCCAGCATTTT. Its protein product is CASSLASGQGFQPQHF.

This clonotype has ten or more counts. This sequence joins TRBV12-3 or TRBV12-4 and TRBJ2-7; D remains ambiguous. The V and J ends lost 1 base and 5 bases respectively, with 6 bases between them. The CDR3 consists of 12 residues. The CDR3 nucleotides are TGTGCCAGCAGTTTAGACCGGAACGAGCAGTACGTC. Translated, it gives CASSLDRNEQYV.

This sequence joins TRBV7-8 and TRBJ1-2; a possible D gene is TRBD1 (5 bases). The CDR3 totals 15 residues. Germline-derived CDR1 and CDR2 are SGHVS and FQNEAQ. V was clipped by 5 bases and J by 7 bases, with 20 bases between them. CDR3 in amino acids: CASSPHGDLRAGYTF. CDR3 nucleotide sequence: TGTGCCAGCAGCCCTCACGGGGACTTGAGAGCTGGCTACACCTTC.

This clonotype was seen ten or more times. The chain couples TRBV18 to TRBJ2-6; D unclear. Germline values: CDR1 KGHSH, CDR2 LQKENI. CDR3 length: 17 residues. V was pared by 3 bases and J by 4 bases, with 16 bases between. CDR3 coding DNA: TGTGCCAGCTCACCGACACCTTCCCCAAGAGGGGCCAACGTCCTGACTTTC. Translating gives CASSPTPSPRGANVLTF.

In its sample, this clonotype was seen a few times. The CDR3: CASSFRLAGGPSTDTQYF. For the CDR3, the DNA is TGTGCCAGCAGTTTCCGACTAGCGGGAGGCCCGTCCACAGATACGCAGTATTTT. V usage is TRBV12-3 or TRBV12-4 and J usage is TRBJ2-3; 13 bases fit TRBD2. This CDR3 is built from 18 residues. V was pared by 3 bases and J by 2 bases, with 8 bases of the junction left unmatched.

This clonotype was found many times. The J gene is TRBJ1-1, the V gene TRBV6-2 or TRBV6-3, with 7 bases matching TRBD1. With 7 bases clipped from V and 6 bases from J, the junction kept 17 bases outside the gene matches. The germline gives CDR1 MNHEY, CDR2 SVGEGT. CDR3 length: 16 amino acids. For the CDR3, the DNA is TGTGCCAGCACTTCTGTCCCAGGGGGGCTTGGCCCTGAAGCTTTCTTT. It yields the protein CASTSVPGGLGPEAFF.

This clonotype was seen repeatedly, ten times or more. This chain links TRBV28 with TRBJ2-1; 9 bases fit TRBD1. Trimming removed 10 bases from V and 2 bases from J; junction bases left unmatched: 12. This CDR3 is 16 amino acids long. From germline, CDR1 is MDHEN and CDR2 SYDVKM. The CDR3: CATMINRGPPYNEQFF. CDR3 DNA sequence: TGTGCCACCATGATCAACAGGGGGCCCCCCTACAATGAGCAGTTCTTC.

This clonotype was seen ten or more times. V and J are TRBV20-1 and TRBJ2-6; D uncertain. Trimming took 5 bases from V and 1 from J, leaving 6 bases between them. CDR1 and CDR2 from the germline V gene are DFQATT and SNEGSKA (reference sequence). This CDR3 has 13 residues. CDR3 in DNA: TGCAGTGCTCCCCTATCTGGGGCCAACGTCCTGACTTTC. Encoded protein: CSAPLSGANVLTF.

The chain has TRBV12-3 or TRBV12-4 and TRBJ2-2, with 7 positions matching TRBD2. Trimming took 5 bases from V and 7 from J; bases not matched to a gene: 10. The CDR3 loop spans 15 amino acids. CDR3 loop: CASSTRIAGGGELFF. In nucleotides, the CDR3 is TGTGCCAGCAGTACCCGTATAGCGGGCGGCGGGGAGCTGTTTTTT.

V is TRBV11-2 and J is TRBJ2-7; no clear D. Looked up from germline, CDR1 is SGHAT and CDR2 is FQNNGV. Trimming shortened V by 3 bases and J by 3 bases, and 3 bases separated the two germline ends. This CDR3 comprises 11 residues. The CDR3 region has the DNA TGTGCCAGCAGCTTTCGCTACGAGCAGTACGTC. It yields the protein CASSFRYEQYV.

This clonotype was picked up a small number of times. V usage is TRBV6-2 or TRBV6-3 and J usage is TRBJ2-1; D call uncertain. The germline V and J ends were trimmed by 4 bases and 10 bases, with 14 bases remaining between them. CDR3 length: 13 amino acids. CDR1 is MNHEY and CDR2 is SVGEGT in the germline V gene. The CDR3 region has the DNA TGTGCCAGCAGTTCCCCCAGACTCATAGAGCAGTTCTTC. Residues: CASSSPRLIEQFF.

This clonotype has a count of ten or more. The chain employs TRBV20-1 and TRBJ2-3; D is undetermined. V gave up 5 bases and J gave up 5 bases, with 8 bases separating them. Germline CDR1 and CDR2: DFQATT and SNEGSKA (reference sequence). The CDR3 spans 11 residues. This CDR3 reads CSADVGDTQYF. CDR3 bases: TGCAGTGCTGATGTGGGAGATACGCAGTATTTT.

The chain combines TRBV19 with TRBJ1-2, with D tentatively TRBD1 (5 bases). Between the trimmed V and J ends, which lost 6 bases and 7 bases, there was a span of 18 bases. The germline V gene has CDR1 LNHDA and CDR2 SQIVND (reference sequence). CDR3 length equals 14 residues. In DNA form, the CDR3 reads TGTGCCAGTAGCTCCAGGGATCGAGCACGTGGCTACACCTTC. This translates into CASSSRDRARGYTF.

V gene TRBV2 combines with J gene TRBJ1-5; D might be TRBD1 (5 bases). The V gene's germline CDR1 is SNHLY and CDR2 FYNNEI. V gave up 6 bases and J gave up 9 bases, with 15 bases separating them. This CDR3 is built from 13 residues. The DNA for the CDR3 is TGTGCCAGCAGCGACAGTGACGGTGGGCCCCAGCATTTT. This translates into CASSDSDGGPQHF. Filled out from reference TRBV2 and TRBJ1-5, the complete variable domain reads EPEVTQTPSHQVTQMGQEVILRCVPISNHLYFYWYRQILGQKVEFLVSFYNNEISEKSEIFDDQFSVERPDGSNFTLKIRSTKLEDSAMYFCASSDSDGGPQHFGDGTRLSIL.

The chain combines TRBV24-1 with TRBJ2-2; no firm D call. This CDR3 has 12 amino acids. V was trimmed by 5 bases and J by 7 bases, leaving 7 bases between them. Germline CDR1 reads KGHDR; CDR2 reads SFDVKD. The CDR3 bases are TGTGCCACCAGTGCCTCGGACGGGGAGCTGTTTTTT. Amino acids: CATSASDGELFF.

This clonotype showed up many times. This sequence joins TRBV6-1 and TRBJ2-1; D remains ambiguous. Trimming removed 6 bases from V and 2 bases from J, with 8 bases in between. The CDR3 is 13 residues long. The germline V gene encodes CDR1 MNHNS and CDR2 SASEGT. The CDR3 loop reads CASRGLAYNEQFF. The CDR3 nucleotides are TGTGCCAGCAGAGGGCTAGCCTACAATGAGCAGTTCTTC.

This clonotype was observed a handful of times. The chain carries TRBV3-1 and TRBJ1-1; D might be TRBD1 (5 bases). The V end was cut by 3 bases, the J end by 0 bases, with 8 bases between. The CDR3 runs to 14 residues. Looked up from germline, CDR1 is LGHDT and CDR2 is YNNKEL (reference sequence). The CDR3 loop reads CASSQGLLNTEAFF. Written as DNA, the CDR3 is TGTGCCAGCAGCCAGGGACTGTTGAACACTGAAGCTTTCTTT.

This clonotype was seen ten or more times. J is TRBJ1-1 and V is TRBV2; 7 bases are shared with TRBD1. J gave up 4 bases and V 6 bases, and 5 bases lay outside the gene matches. CDR3 length: 13 residues. Germline CDR1 and CDR2: SNHLY and FYNNEI. The CDR3 is CASRAQGGTEAFF. For the CDR3, the DNA is TGTGCCAGCAGGGCTCAGGGGGGCACTGAAGCTTTCTTT.